This T cell receptor (beta chain) was retrieved from a study of T cells after yellow fever vaccination. As TCR cDNA was made by 5'RACE template switching, a universal primer site and UMIs were added. From the 5' RACE reads, TCRdb called clonotypes with MiXCR, one entry per CDR3 protein. This table holds about 58,000 distinct CDR3 sequences, about 6.6% found once. This clonotype showed up just a few times. The antigen is unknown. The CDR3 runs 15 residues. CDR1 SGHRS and CDR2 YFSETQ come from the germline V gene. The V and J ends lost 1 base and 4 bases, in that order; junction bases with no gene match: 5. Regarding the study as a whole: Reappearing after the booster were most of the clones from primary vaccination (roughly 95% CD4, around 90% CD8).

The receptor was isolated from a man aged 18-30 years who received the YFV17D yellow fever vaccine. The material was CD8+ T cells sorted from PBMCs, obtained on the day of the first yellow fever vaccination. The genes are TRBV5-1 and TRBJ2-7; 10 bases are shared with TRBD2. The CDR3 nucleotides read TGCGCCAGCAGCTTGCGAACTAGCGGGGTATACGAGCAGTACTTC. Translating gives CASSLRTSGVYEQYF.